The next 21 T cell receptor beta chains were all read from a single sample in a study of T cells in localized non-small cell lung cancer. Data came from immunoSEQ multiplex PCR; TCRdb stores just in-frame clones and leaves some out. The repertoire holds 50,000 to 65,000 clones, about four fifths seen once, with roughly 4.5% in the top ten. The sequences come from PBMCs, collected before any cancer treatment. The receptors were gathered from a man aged 40 to 70 with stage II lung adenocarcinoma.

The chain uses TRBV7-9 and TRBJ2-1; 7 bases map to TRBD2. The germline gives CDR1 SEHNR, CDR2 FQNEAQ (reference sequence). Trimming removed 0 bases from V and 0 bases from J; junction bases left unmatched: 8. The CDR3 totals 18 residues. For the CDR3, the DNA is TGTGCCAGCAGCTTAGCGCCTGGCGGGAGCTACTCCTACAATGAGCAGTTCTTC. Its protein product is CASSLAPGGSYSYNEQFF.

The rearrangement links TRBV5-6 to TRBJ1-2; tentatively, D is TRBD1 (5 bases). V lost 3 bases and J lost 4, with 10 bases in between. The germline gives CDR1 SGHDT, CDR2 YYEEEE. The CDR3 length is 13 residues. CDR3 DNA: TGTGCCAGCAGCTCCCCGGGGACCTATGGCTACACCTTC. Amino acid sequence: CASSSPGTYGYTF.

This clone was seen only a few times. V and J are TRBV6-5 and TRBJ2-7; possibly TRBD2 for D (6 bases). Germline V gene data show CDR1 as MNHEY and CDR2 as SVGAGI. The CDR3 runs to 14 residues. V was cut by 7 bases and J by 0 bases, with 13 bases left in between. The CDR3 spells CASNRDLSSYEQYF. The CDR3 nucleotides are TGTGCCAGCAACCGGGACTTAAGCTCCTACGAGCAGTACTTC.

The chain is built from TRBV30 and TRBJ2-7, with a weak D call TRBD2 (6 bases). Germline V gives CDR1 GTSNPN, CDR2 SVGIG (reference sequence). The length of the CDR3 is 13 residues. V lost 3 bases, J lost 2 bases, and 11 bases lay in between. The CDR3 sequence: CAWRLAPTYEQYF. CDR3 bases: TGTGCCTGGAGGCTAGCGCCAACCTACGAGCAGTACTTC.

CDR3 region: CASSTLPGADTQYF. The CDR3 nucleotides read TGCGCCAGCAGCACCCTACCAGGGGCAGATACGCAGTATTTT. The chain employs TRBV5-1 and TRBJ2-3; D perhaps matches TRBD1 (6 bases). V shed 4 bases and J shed 4 bases, with 13 bases lying between them. The germline gives CDR1 SGHRS, CDR2 YFSETQ. The CDR3 extends over 14 amino acids.

The chain couples TRBV19 to TRBJ2-3; TRBD2 matches 7 bases. CDR3 length: 16 amino acids. V shed 6 bases and J 0 bases; nucleotides not matched to a gene: 9. The germline gives CDR1 LNHDA, CDR2 SQIVND (reference sequence). In nucleotides, the CDR3 is TGTGCCAGTAGCGCTAGGGAGGGCTTTAGCACAGATACGCAGTATTTT. This sequence encodes CASSAREGFSTDTQYF.

As regards this clone: One end of the junction fails to match germline, which may point to a read error. The chain carries TRBV5-3 and TRBJ1-2; 7 bases line up with TRBD1. TRBV5-3 has ORF status, its function being uncertain. The CDR3 is 15 residues long. CDR3 region: CASSLALGQVYGYTF. CDR3 nucleotide sequence: TGTGCCAGCAGCTTGGCACTCGGACAGGTCTATGGCTACACCTTC.

There are a few counts of this clone. The genes are TRBV23-1 and TRBJ2-7, with 9 bases fitting TRBD1. TRBV23-1 qualifies as an ORF whose function is uncertain. V gave up 7 bases and J gave up 1 base; unmatched junction bases: 8. The length of the CDR3 is 15 residues. CDR3 protein: CASTECGTGSYEQYF. The CDR3, as DNA: TGCGCCAGCACTGAATGCGGGACAGGGTCCTACGAGCAGTACTTC.

This chain links TRBV6-5 with TRBJ2-4; a possible D gene is TRBD2 (6 bases). Trimming left V 2 bases short and J 0 bases short, with 11 bases between. Per the germline V gene, CDR1 is MNHEY and CDR2 is SVGAGI. CDR3 size: 16 residues. CDR3 DNA sequence: TGTGCCAGCAGTTACGGAGGGGTCCTAGCCAAAAACATTCAGTACTTC. Amino acids: CASSYGGVLAKNIQYF.

V is TRBV6-1 and J is TRBJ2-1; 11 bases map to TRBD2. With 7 bases clipped from V and 12 bases from J, the junction kept 14 bases outside the gene matches. This CDR3 has 15 amino acids. CDR1 MNHNS and CDR2 SASEGT come from the germline V gene. CDR3 DNA: TGTGCCAGCAACCGCGGGACTAGCGGCCCCGGGGGGCAGTTCTTC. Amino acids: CASNRGTSGPGGQFF.

The V gene is TRBV7-3, the J gene TRBJ2-5; the D gene is possibly TRBD2 (6 bases). The V gene's germline CDR1 is SGHTA and CDR2 FQGTGA. V lost 3 bases to trimming and J lost 5 bases, with 16 bases between them. The CDR3 runs to 15 residues. CDR3 amino acids: CASSFAGPGYETQYF. CDR3 nucleotides: TGTGCCAGCAGCTTTGCGGGACCCGGCTACGAGACCCAGTACTTC. The whole variable domain, remainder taken from reference TRBV7-3 and TRBJ2-5, is GAGVSQTPSNKVTEKGKYVELRCDPISGHTALYWYRQSLGQGPEFLIYFQGTGAADDSGLPNDRFFAVRPEGSVSTLKIQRTERGDSAVYLCASSFAGPGYETQYFGPGTRLLVL.

This chain connects TRBV15 to TRBJ2-1, with 14 bases identical to TRBD2. The germline gives CDR1 LNHNV, CDR2 YYDKDF (reference sequence). V shed 4 bases, J shed 4 bases, and the junction held 12 bases outside the gene matches. This CDR3 comprises 19 residues. The CDR3 spells CATSIGTSGRRVGYNEQFF. As DNA, the CDR3 is TGTGCCACCAGCATCGGGACTAGCGGGAGACGGGTCGGTTACAATGAGCAGTTCTTC.

J is TRBJ2-7 and V is TRBV6-5; no firm D call. The CDR3 totals 14 residues. Germline V gene data show CDR1 as MNHEY and CDR2 as SVGAGI. Trimming left V 5 bases short and J 1 base short, with 12 bases between. The DNA for the CDR3 is TGTGCCAGCAGTAGCCCACCCGGTTCCTACGAGCAGTACTTC. Translating gives CASSSPPGSYEQYF.

The CDR3 spells CASSFHIEQYF. The CDR3 DNA reads TGTGCCAGCAGTTTCCACATCGAGCAGTACTTC. The J gene is TRBJ2-7, the V gene TRBV28; unclear D gene. Germline CDR1 MDHEN, CDR2 SYDVKM. CDR3 size: 11 residues. V lost 3 bases and J lost 6, with 6 bases in between.

The rearrangement links TRBV5-8 to TRBJ2-4; 10 bases line up with TRBD2. The V segment lost 0 bases and the J segment 3 bases; nucleotides outside the gene matches: 9. Germline assignment: CDR1 SGHTS and CDR2 YDEGEE. CDR3 size: 18 residues. The DNA of the CDR3 is TGTGCCAGCAGCTTGGTCGCTAGCGGGAGTTTCGGCAAAAACATTCAGTACTTC. This gives the protein CASSLVASGSFGKNIQYF.

The rearrangement links TRBV10-3 to TRBJ2-3; the match to TRBD2 covers 15 bases. The CDR3 loop spans 16 amino acids. After removal of 3 bases from V and 5 bases from J, the junction contained 3 bases not matched to a gene. Germline-derived CDR1 and CDR2 are ENHRY and SYGVKD. CDR3 sequence: CAISDGTSGRIDTQYF. CDR3 in DNA: TGTGCCATCAGTGATGGGACTAGCGGGAGGATAGATACGCAGTATTTT.

This clone came up a few times. The gene calls are TRBV28 and TRBJ2-2; the match to TRBD2 covers 11 bases. Trimming removed 3 bases from V and 4 bases from J; junction bases left unmatched: 10. The CDR3 has 18 residues. Germline V gene data show CDR1 as MDHEN and CDR2 as SYDVKM. The CDR3 DNA reads TGTGCCAGCAGTTTCCCGACTAGCGGGAAAAGTGGCACCGGGGAGCTGTTTTTT. Encoded protein: CASSFPTSGKSGTGELFF.

The chain carries TRBV6-6 and TRBJ1-1; D remains ambiguous. Between the trimmed V and J ends, which lost 8 bases and 3 bases, there was a span of 10 bases. Germline values: CDR1 MNHNY, CDR2 SVGAGI (reference sequence). The CDR3 is made up of 12 amino acids. The CDR3 spells CASSERDTEAFF. In nucleotides, the CDR3 is TGTGCCAGCTCGGAGAGGGACACTGAAGCTTTCTTT.

The V and J genes are TRBV15 and TRBJ1-1; D not certain. The CDR3 totals 14 residues. Germline lookup yields CDR1 LNHNV and CDR2 YYDKDF (reference sequence). V was clipped by 3 bases and J by 0 bases, with 8 bases between them. The CDR3 here is CATSSSFMNTEAFF. As DNA, the CDR3 is TGTGCCACCAGCAGCAGTTTCATGAACACTGAAGCTTTCTTT.

The V gene is TRBV7-9, the J gene TRBJ1-4; D possibly corresponds to TRBD1 (5 bases). V lost 1 base to trimming and J lost 4 bases, with 7 bases between them. Looked up from germline, CDR1 is SEHNR and CDR2 is FQNEAQ (reference sequence). The CDR3 is 14 amino acids. Written as DNA, the CDR3 is TGTGCCAGCAGCTTAGGGGGCAATAATGAAAAACTGTTTTTT. Protein: CASSLGGNNEKLFF.

The chain combines TRBV7-2 with TRBJ1-5; TRBD1 matches 8 bases. Germline V gene data show CDR1 as SGHTA and CDR2 as FQGNSA. With 1 base clipped from V and 2 bases from J, the junction kept 1 base outside the gene matches. CDR3 length equals 15 residues. In DNA, the CDR3 is TGTGCCAGCAGCTTAGTGGGACAGGGCAATCAGCCCCAGCATTTT. This sequence encodes CASSLVGQGNQPQHF. Full variable domain (rest looked up from reference TRBV7-2 and TRBJ1-5): GAGVSQSPSNKVTEKGKDVELRCDPISGHTALYWYRQSLGQGLEFLIYFQGNSAPDKSGLPSDRFSAERTGGSVSTLTIQRTQQEDSAVYLCASSLVGQGNQPQHFGDGTRLSIL.